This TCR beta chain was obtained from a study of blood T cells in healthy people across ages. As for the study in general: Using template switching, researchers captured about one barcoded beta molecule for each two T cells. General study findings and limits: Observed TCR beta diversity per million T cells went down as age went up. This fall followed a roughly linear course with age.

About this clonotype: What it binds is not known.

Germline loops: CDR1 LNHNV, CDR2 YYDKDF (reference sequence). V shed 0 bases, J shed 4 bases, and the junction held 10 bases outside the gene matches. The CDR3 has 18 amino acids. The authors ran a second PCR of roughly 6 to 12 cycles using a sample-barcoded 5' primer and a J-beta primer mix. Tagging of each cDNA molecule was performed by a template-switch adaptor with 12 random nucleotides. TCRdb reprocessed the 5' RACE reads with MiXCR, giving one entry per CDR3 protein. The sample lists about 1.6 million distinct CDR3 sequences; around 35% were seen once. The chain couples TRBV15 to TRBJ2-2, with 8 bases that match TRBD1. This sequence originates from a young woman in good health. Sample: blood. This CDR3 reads CATSRDYRGQAVTGELFF. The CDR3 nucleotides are TGTGCCACCAGCAGAGACTACCGGGGACAGGCGGTCACCGGGGAGCTGTTTTTT.